The rows below give T cell receptor beta chains drawn from one sample of a study of OX40 agonist ivuxolimab in advanced cancers. This table comes from immunoSEQ multiplex PCR, and its TCRdb copy is limited to in-frame clones, with some not included. This sample yields about 56,000 clones, of which around 90% are seen a single time; 20% to 25% belongs to the top ten. Material: CD4+ or CD8+ T cells sorted from blood, obtained in a trial of the OX40 agonist ivuxolimab. The origin of the receptors is an adult with an advanced solid tumor such as melanoma, head and neck, liver or kidney cancer. Both conserved end residues are part of each CDR3. Each record gives: V gene, clone size, J gene, D gene, CDR3 DNA, CDR3 protein. The D gene is left open where the match is weak. Rows may omit the clone size; those that give it use once, few, many or a size class.

TRBV9	NA	TRBJ2-1	TRBD2	TGTGCCAGCACGCCCCAGGGACTAGCGGCTTACAATGAGCAGTTCTTC	CASTPQGLAAYNEQFF
TRBV18	NA	TRBJ1-1	NA	TGTGCCAGCTCACCATTGGTCGAAGAAGCTTTCTTT	CASSPLVEEAFF
TRBV11-2	NA	TRBJ2-7	NA	TGTGCCAGCAGCTCCGGGTCCTACGAGCAGTACTTC	CASSSGSYEQYF
TRBV28	NA	TRBJ2-5	TRBD2	TGTGCCAGCAGCAGACTAGCGGGAGGGTCACCGGAGACCCAGTACTTC	CASSRLAGGSPETQYF
TRBV9	NA	TRBJ2-3	NA	TGTGCCAGCTCATCTGATCCAGCTGATTCAACTAGCACAGATACGCAGTATTTT	CASSSDPADSTSTDTQYF
TRBV6-1	NA	TRBJ1-1	TRBD1	TGTGCCAGCAGTGAGGTCGACAGGGGCTACACTGAAGCTTTCTTT	CASSEVDRGYTEAFF
TRBV7-9	NA	TRBJ2-2	NA	TGTGCCAGCCCCAAGGAGGGGTCCGGGGAGCTGTTTTTT	CASPKEGSGELFF
TRBV28	once	TRBJ2-7	NA	TGTGCCAGCAGCTCAAGGCCCCAGCTCTACGAGCAGTACTTC	CASSSRPQLYEQYF
TRBV27	NA	TRBJ1-1	NA	TGTGCCAGCAGTACTAATTTTCGAGGGGCGGACTCTGCTTTCTTT	CASSTNFRGADSAFF
TRBV4-1	once	TRBJ1-5	NA	TGCGCCAGCAGCCCGGGACTCCCTAGCAATCAGCCCCAGCATTTT	CASSPGLPSNQPQHF
TRBV29-1	NA	TRBJ2-2	NA	TGCAGCGTTGCTTCTTCGGGCGGGGAGCTGTTTTTT	CSVASSGGELFF
TRBV7-2	NA	TRBJ2-3	TRBD2	TGTGCCAGCAGCTCCGCTGGGAGGGCGTCAGATACGCAGTATTTT	CASSSAGRASDTQYF
TRBV27	NA	TRBJ2-1	TRBD1	TGTGCCAGCAGCCTGAGACCCTCGGGACAGTTTTACTACAATGAGCAGTTCTTC	CASSLRPSGQFYYNEQFF
TRBV30	NA	TRBJ2-3	TRBD1	TGTGCCTGGACGACAGGGGTCACAGATACGCAGTATTTT	CAWTTGVTDTQYF
TRBV11-2	NA	TRBJ2-7	TRBD1	TGTGCCAGCAGCTTAGGGCTCATTGACAGGGGGCGCGAGCAGTACTTC	CASSLGLIDRGREQYF
TRBV7-8	once	TRBJ2-3	TRBD2	TGTGCCAGCAGCTTAGGGACTAGCGGGAGGAGCACAGATACGCAGTATTTT	CASSLGTSGRSTDTQYF
TRBV11-2	NA	TRBJ1-1	NA	TGTGCCAGCAGGTCACACGACCCGAACACTGAAGCTTTCTTT	CASRSHDPNTEAFF
TRBV11-2	NA	TRBJ2-7	TRBD1	TGTGCCAGCAGTTTATTGACAGGGCAACGATACGAGCAGTACTTC	CASSLLTGQRYEQYF
TRBV13	NA	TRBJ2-1	NA	TGTGCCAGCAGCGCGAAAGAGGACCTCACTTACAATGAGCAGTTCTTC	CASSAKEDLTYNEQFF
TRBV28	NA	TRBJ2-3	TRBD2	TGTGCCAGCAGTTTATCGACTAGCGGCACAGATACGCAGTATTTT	CASSLSTSGTDTQYF
TRBV6-1	NA	TRBJ2-7	TRBD2	TGTGCCAGCAGTTCCGGGACTAGCGCATTCGAGCAGTACTTC	CASSSGTSAFEQYF
TRBV2	NA	TRBJ2-2	NA	TGTGCCAGCAGTGGGGTCGGCCCCACCGGGGAGCTGTTTTTT	CASSGVGPTGELFF
TRBV28	once	TRBJ2-7	TRBD1	TGTGCCAGCACCCCCCTCCCGGGACAGGGGTGGGAGCAGTACTTC	CASTPLPGQGWEQYF
TRBV10-1	NA	TRBJ2-5	NA	TGCGCCAGCAGTGAGTCTCGACAGGGAGGAGAGACCCAGTACTTC	CASSESRQGGETQYF
TRBV28	NA	TRBJ2-4	NA	TGTGCCAGCAGTTTGAAGGGGTTGGGGAACATTCAGTACTTC	CASSLKGLGNIQYF
TRBV4-1	NA	TRBJ2-3	NA	TGCGCCAGCAGCCAAGGGGGCGGCACAGATACGCAGTATTTT	CASSQGGGTDTQYF
TRBV10-3	NA	TRBJ2-5	NA	TGTGCCATCAGTGCCCATGCATCGGGGGAGAAAGAGACCCAGTACTTC	CAISAHASGEKETQYF
TRBV28	NA	TRBJ2-5	NA	TGTGCCAGCAGTTTTGAGACCCAGTACTTC	CASSFETQYF
TRBV28	NA	TRBJ1-2	NA	TGTGCCAGTTCAAGGGTATTTGCTAACTATGGCTACACCTTC	CASSRVFANYGYTF
TRBV9	NA	TRBJ2-3	NA	TGTGCCAGCAGCGTAGGCTCCGAGGATACGCAGTATTTT	CASSVGSEDTQYF
TRBV19	NA	TRBJ1-5	NA	TGTGCCAGTAGTCCCATCTGGGAAGGCAATCAGCCCCAGCATTTT	CASSPIWEGNQPQHF
TRBV7-4	NA	TRBJ1-5	TRBD1	TGTGCCAGCAACGGACCTGGGGACAGGAATAATCAGCCCCAGCATTTT	CASNGPGDRNNQPQHF
TRBV19	NA	TRBJ2-7	TRBD1	TGTGCCAGTAGTTCGCGACAGGGGAACGAGCAGTACTTC	CASSSRQGNEQYF
TRBV11-2	NA	TRBJ1-5	NA	TGTGCCAGCAGCTTATGGGGGGGTAGCAATCAGCCCCAGCATTTT	CASSLWGGSNQPQHF
TRBV5-1	NA	TRBJ2-3	NA	TGCGCCAGCAGCTCCCCGGGACAAATAGGCCCAGATACGCAGTATTTT	CASSSPGQIGPDTQYF
TRBV30	NA	TRBJ2-7	TRBD1	TGTGCCTTTCGAGGGGGACAGGCCTACGAGCAGTACTTC	CAFRGGQAYEQYF
TRBV25-1	NA	TRBJ2-5	TRBD2	TGTGCCAGCAGTGGTTCCGGGACTAGCGGGGCGTGGACCCAGTACTTC	CASSGSGTSGAWTQYF
TRBV4-1	few	TRBJ2-1	TRBD2	TGCGCCAGCAGCCAAGAGCCTAGCGGGCTTAGCTCCTACAATGAGCAGTTCTTC	CASSQEPSGLSSYNEQFF
TRBV6-5	NA	TRBJ2-2	TRBD2	TGTGCCAGTGGACTAGCGGAATACACCGGGGAGCTGTTTTTT	CASGLAEYTGELFF
TRBV27	NA	TRBJ1-5	NA	TGTGCCAGCAGTTCCGGGGTAGGTCAGCCCCAGCATTTT	CASSSGVGQPQHF
TRBV19	NA	TRBJ1-1	NA	TGTGCCACTCGAGTGAACACTGAAGCTTTCTTT	CATRVNTEAFF
TRBV5-1	NA	TRBJ2-1	NA	TGCGCCAGCAGCCAGACATCGGCGGGCTACAATGAGCAGTTCTTC	CASSQTSAGYNEQFF